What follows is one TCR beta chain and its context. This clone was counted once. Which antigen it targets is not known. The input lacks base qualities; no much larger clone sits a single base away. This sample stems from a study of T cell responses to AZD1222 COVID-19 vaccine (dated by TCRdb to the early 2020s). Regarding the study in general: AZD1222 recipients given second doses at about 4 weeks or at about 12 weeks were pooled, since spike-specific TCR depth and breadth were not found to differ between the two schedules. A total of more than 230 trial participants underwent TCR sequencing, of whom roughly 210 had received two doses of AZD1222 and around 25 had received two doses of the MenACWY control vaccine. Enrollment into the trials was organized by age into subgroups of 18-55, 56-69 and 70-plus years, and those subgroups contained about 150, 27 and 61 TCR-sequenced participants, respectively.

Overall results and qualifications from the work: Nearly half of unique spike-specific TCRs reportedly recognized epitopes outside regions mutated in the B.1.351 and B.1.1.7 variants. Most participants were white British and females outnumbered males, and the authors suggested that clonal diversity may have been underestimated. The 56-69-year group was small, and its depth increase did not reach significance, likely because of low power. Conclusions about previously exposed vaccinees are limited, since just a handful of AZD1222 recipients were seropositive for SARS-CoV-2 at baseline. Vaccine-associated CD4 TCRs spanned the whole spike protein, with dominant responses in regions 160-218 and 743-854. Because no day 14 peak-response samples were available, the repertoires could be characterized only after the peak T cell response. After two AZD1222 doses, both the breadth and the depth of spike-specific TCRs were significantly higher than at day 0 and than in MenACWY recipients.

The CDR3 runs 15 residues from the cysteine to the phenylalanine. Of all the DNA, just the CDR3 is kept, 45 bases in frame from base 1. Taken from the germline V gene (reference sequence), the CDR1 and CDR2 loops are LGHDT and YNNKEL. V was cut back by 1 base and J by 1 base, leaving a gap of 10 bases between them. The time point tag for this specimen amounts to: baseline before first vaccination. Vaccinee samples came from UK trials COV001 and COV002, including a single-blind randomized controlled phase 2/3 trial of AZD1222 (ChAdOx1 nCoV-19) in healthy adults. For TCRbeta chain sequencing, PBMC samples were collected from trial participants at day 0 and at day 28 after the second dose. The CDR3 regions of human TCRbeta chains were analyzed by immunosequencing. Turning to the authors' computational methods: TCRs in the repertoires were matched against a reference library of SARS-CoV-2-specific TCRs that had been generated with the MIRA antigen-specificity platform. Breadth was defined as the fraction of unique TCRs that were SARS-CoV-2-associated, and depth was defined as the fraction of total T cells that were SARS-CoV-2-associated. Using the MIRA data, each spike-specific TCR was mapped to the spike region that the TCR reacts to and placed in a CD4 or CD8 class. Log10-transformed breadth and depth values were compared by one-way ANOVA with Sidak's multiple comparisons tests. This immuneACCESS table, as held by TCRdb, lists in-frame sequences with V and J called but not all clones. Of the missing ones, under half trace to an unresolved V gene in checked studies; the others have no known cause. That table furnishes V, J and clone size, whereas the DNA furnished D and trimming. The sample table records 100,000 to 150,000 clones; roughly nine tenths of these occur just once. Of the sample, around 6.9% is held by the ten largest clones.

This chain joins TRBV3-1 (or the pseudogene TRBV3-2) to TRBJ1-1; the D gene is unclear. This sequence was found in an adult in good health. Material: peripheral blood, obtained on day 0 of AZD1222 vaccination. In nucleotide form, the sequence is TGTGCCAGCAGCCAAGTCGGGCAGTGGAACACTGAAGCTTTCTTT. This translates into CASSQVGQWNTEAFF.